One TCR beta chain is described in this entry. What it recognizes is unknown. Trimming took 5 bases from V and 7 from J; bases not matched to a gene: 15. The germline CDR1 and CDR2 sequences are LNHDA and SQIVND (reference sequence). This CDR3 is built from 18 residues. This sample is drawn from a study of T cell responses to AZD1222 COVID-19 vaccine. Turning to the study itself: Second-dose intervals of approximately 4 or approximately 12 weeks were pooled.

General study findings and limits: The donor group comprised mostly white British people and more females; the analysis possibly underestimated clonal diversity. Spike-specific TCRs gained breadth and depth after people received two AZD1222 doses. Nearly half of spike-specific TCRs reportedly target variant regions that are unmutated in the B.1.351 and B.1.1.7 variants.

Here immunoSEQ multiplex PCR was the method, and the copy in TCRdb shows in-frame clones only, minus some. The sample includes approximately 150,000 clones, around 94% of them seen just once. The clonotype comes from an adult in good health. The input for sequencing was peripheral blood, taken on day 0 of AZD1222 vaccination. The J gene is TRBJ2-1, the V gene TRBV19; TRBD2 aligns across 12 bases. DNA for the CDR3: TGTGCCAGTAGTGAACCTCGGTCACTAGCGGGAGGTAGGAATGAGCAGTTCTTC. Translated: CASSEPRSLAGGRNEQFF.